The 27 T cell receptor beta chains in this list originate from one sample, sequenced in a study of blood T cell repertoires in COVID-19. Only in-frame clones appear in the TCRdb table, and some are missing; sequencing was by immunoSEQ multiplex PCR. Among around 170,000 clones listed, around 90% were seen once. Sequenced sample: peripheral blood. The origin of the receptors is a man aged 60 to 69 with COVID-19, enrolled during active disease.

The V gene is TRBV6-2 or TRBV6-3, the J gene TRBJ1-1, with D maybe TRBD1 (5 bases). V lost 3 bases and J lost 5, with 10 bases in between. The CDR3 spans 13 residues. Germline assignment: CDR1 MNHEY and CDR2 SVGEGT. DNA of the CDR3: TGTGCCAGCAGTTATCCAGGGAGGACTGAAGCTTTCTTT. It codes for CASSYPGRTEAFF.

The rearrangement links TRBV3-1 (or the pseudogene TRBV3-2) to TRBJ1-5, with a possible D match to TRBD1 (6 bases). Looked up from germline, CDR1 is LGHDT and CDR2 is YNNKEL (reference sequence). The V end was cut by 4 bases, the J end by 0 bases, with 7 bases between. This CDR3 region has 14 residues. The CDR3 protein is CASSPGVSNQPQHF. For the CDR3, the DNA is TGTGCCAGCAGCCCAGGGGTTAGCAATCAGCCCCAGCATTTT.

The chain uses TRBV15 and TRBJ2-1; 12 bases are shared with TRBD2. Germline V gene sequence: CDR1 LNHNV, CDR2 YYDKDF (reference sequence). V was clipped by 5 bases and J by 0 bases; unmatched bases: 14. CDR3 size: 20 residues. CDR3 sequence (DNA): TGTGCCACCAGCGGAAAAAGTCCTAGCGGGAGGGTGAGCTCCTACAATGAGCAGTTCTTC. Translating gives CATSGKSPSGRVSSYNEQFF. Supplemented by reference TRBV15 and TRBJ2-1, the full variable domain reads DAMVIQNPRYQVTQFGKPVTLSCSQTLNHNVMYWYQQKSSQAPKLLFHYYDKDFNNEADTPDNFQSRRPNTSFCFLDIRSPGLGDTAMYLCATSGKSPSGRVSSYNEQFFGPGTRLTVL.

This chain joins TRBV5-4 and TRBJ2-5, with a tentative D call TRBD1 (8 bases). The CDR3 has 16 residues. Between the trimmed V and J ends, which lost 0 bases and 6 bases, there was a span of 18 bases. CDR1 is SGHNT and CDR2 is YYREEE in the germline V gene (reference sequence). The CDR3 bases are TGTGCCAGCAGCTTGGCCTCGACAGGGGAGGGGAAGACCCAGTACTTC. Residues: CASSLASTGEGKTQYF.

The CDR3 spells CASSEYGGGRTEAFF. The CDR3 DNA reads TGTGCCAGCAGTGAATACGGAGGAGGACGCACTGAAGCTTTCTTT. The gene calls are TRBV25-1 and TRBJ1-1; no firm D call. The CDR3 is 15 residues long. Per germline, CDR1 MGHDK and CDR2 SYGVNS. V lost 0 bases and J 4 bases, leaving 12 bases between the germline ends. The variable domain in full, with the rest retrieved from reference TRBV25-1 and TRBJ1-1, is EADIYQTPRYLVIGTGKKITLECSQTMGHDKMYWYQQDPGMELHLIHYSYGVNSTEKGDLSSESTVSRIRTEHFPLTLESARPSHTSQYLCASSEYGGGRTEAFFGQGTRLTVV.

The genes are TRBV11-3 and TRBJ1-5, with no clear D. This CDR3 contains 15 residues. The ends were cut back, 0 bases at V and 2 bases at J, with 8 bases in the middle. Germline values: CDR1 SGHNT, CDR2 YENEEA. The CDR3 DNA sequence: TGTGCCAGCAGCTTAGAAGGGAGGGGCAATCAGCCCCAGCATTTT. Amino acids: CASSLEGRGNQPQHF.

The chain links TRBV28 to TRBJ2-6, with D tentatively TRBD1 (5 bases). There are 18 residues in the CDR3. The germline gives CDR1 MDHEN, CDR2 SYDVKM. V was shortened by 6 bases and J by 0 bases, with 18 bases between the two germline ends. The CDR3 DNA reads TGTGCCAGCAGCTCGATACAGGAGACTGGCTCTGGGGCCAACGTCCTGACTTTC. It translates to CASSSIQETGSGANVLTF.

In DNA, the CDR3 is TGTGCCACCAGTCGGGGGGGGAACTATGGCTACACCTTC. Translation gives CATSRGGNYGYTF. The chain links TRBV24-1 to TRBJ1-2; weak D call: TRBD1 (5 bases). CDR3 length: 13 residues. The V gene lost 6 bases and the J gene lost 2 bases, with 9 bases spanning the gap. Germline V gene sequence: CDR1 KGHDR, CDR2 SFDVKD.

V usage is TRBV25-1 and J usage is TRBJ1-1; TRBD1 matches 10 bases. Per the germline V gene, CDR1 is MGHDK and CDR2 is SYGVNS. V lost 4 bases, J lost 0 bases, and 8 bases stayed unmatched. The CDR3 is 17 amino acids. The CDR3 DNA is TGTGCCAGCAGTGGGACAGGGGGTGTTAGGGTGAACACTGAAGCTTTCTTT. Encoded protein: CASSGTGGVRVNTEAFF.

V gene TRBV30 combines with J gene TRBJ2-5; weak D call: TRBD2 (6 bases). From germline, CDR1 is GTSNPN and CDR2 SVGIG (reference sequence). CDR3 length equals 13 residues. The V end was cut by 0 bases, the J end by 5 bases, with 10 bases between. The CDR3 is CAWSVGGRETQYF. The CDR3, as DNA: TGTGCCTGGAGTGTGGGAGGACGGGAGACCCAGTACTTC.

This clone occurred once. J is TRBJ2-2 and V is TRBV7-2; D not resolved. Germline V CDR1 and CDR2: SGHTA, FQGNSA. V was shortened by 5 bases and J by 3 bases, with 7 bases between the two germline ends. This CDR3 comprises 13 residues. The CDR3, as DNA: TGTGCCAGCAGCAGAAGCTACACCGGGGAGCTGTTTTTT. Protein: CASSRSYTGELFF.

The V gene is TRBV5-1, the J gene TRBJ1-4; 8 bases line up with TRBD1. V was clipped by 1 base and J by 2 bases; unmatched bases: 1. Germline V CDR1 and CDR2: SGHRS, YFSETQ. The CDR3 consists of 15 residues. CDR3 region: CASSLTGGTNEKLFF. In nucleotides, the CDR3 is TGCGCCAGCAGCTTGACAGGGGGGACTAATGAAAAACTGTTTTTT.

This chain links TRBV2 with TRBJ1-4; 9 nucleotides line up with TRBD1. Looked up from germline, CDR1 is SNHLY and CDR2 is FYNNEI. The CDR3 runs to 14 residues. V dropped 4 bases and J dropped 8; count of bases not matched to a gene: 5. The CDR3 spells CASSVQGAGEKLFF. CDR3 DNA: TGTGCCAGCAGTGTACAGGGGGCGGGCGAAAAACTGTTTTTT.

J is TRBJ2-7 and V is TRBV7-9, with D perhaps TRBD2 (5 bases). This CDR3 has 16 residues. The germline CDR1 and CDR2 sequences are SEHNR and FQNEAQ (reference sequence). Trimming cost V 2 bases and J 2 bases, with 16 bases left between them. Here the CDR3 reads CASSLWAEGITYEQYF. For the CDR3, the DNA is TGTGCCAGCAGCTTATGGGCAGAGGGTATCACCTACGAGCAGTACTTC.

This CDR3 is CASTTTGNQPQHF. The DNA for the CDR3 is TGTGCCAGTACAACGACGGGGAATCAGCCCCAGCATTTT. The chain has TRBV19 and TRBJ1-5; D call uncertain. Trimming took off 7 bases at V and 4 bases at J, with 11 bases between the two ends. The CDR3 extends over 13 amino acids. Germline CDR1 is LNHDA and CDR2 is SQIVND (reference sequence).

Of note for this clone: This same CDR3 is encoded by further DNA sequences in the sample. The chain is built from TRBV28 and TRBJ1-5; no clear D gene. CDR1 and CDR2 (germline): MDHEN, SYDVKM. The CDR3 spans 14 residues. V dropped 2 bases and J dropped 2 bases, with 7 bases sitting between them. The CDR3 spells CASSLIRGNQPQHF. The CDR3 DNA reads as TGTGCCAGCAGTTTAATCCGGGGCAATCAGCCCCAGCATTTT.

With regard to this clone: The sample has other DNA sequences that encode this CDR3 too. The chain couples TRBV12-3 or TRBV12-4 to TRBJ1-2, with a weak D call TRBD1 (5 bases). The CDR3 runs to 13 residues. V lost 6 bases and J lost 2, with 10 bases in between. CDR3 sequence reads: CASSLDRNYGYTF. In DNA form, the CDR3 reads TGTGCCAGCAGCCTCGACAGAAACTATGGCTACACCTTC.

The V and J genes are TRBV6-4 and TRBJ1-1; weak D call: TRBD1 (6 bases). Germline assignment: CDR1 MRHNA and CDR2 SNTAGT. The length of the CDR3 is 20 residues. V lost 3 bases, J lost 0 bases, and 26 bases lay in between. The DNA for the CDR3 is TGTGCCAGCAGTGATCGACCTACGACAGGTCCGGCGGGTATGAACACTGAAGCTTTCTTT. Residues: CASSDRPTTGPAGMNTEAFF.

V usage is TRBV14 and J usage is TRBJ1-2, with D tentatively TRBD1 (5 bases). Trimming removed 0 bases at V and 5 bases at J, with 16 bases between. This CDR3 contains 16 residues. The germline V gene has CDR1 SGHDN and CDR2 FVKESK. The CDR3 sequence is CASSQDWQGLAYGYTF. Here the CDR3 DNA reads TGTGCCAGCAGCCAAGATTGGCAGGGCTTAGCATATGGCTACACCTTC.

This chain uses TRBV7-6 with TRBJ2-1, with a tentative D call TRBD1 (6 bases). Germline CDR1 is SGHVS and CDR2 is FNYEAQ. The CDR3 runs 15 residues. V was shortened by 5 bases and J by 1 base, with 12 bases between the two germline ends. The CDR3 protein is CASSHDRQSYNEQFF. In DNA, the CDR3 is TGTGCCAGCAGCCACGACAGGCAGTCCTACAATGAGCAGTTCTTC.

The CDR3 DNA is TGTGCCAGCAGGACAGGGCGGTCCCAGTACTTC. It encodes CASRTGRSQYF. V usage is TRBV12-3 or TRBV12-4 and J usage is TRBJ2-5; the match to TRBD1 covers 7 bases. With 6 bases clipped from V and 9 bases from J, the junction kept 4 bases outside the gene matches. This CDR3 spans 11 amino acids.

The DNA of the CDR3 is TGCAGCGTTGTGACCCAGGGGGCCTACGAGCAGTACTTC. Its translation is CSVVTQGAYEQYF. The chain has TRBV29-1 and TRBJ2-7, with 7 bases aligning to TRBD1. CDR3 length equals 13 residues. With 4 bases clipped from V and 2 bases from J, the junction kept 5 bases outside the gene matches. Germline CDR1 reads SQVTM; CDR2 reads ANQGSEA.

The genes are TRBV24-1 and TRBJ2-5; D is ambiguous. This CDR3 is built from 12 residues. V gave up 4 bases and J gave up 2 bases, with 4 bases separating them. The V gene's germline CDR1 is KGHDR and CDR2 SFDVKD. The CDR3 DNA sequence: TGTGCCACCAGTGACCCTCAAGAGACCCAGTACTTC. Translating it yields CATSDPQETQYF.

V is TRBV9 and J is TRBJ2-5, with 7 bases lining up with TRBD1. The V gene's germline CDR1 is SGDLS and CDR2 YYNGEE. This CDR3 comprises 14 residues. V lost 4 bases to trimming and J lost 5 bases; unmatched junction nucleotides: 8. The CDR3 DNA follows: TGTGCCAGCAGCCCGGGACAGCTCAGGGAGACCCAGTACTTC. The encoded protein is CASSPGQLRETQYF.

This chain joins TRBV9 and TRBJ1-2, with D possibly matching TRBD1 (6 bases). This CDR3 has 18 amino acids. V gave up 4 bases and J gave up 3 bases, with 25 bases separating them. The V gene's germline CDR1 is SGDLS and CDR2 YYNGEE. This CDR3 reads CASSSGGVAGARDYGYTF. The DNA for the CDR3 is TGTGCCAGCAGCTCCGGGGGGGTAGCAGGGGCGCGGGACTATGGCTACACCTTC.

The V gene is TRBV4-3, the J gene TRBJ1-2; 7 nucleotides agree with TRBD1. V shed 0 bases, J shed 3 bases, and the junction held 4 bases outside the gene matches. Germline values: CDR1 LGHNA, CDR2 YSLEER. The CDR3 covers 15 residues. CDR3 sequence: CASSQERGGYYGYTF. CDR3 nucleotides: TGCGCCAGCAGCCAAGAGCGAGGGGGCTACTATGGCTACACCTTC.

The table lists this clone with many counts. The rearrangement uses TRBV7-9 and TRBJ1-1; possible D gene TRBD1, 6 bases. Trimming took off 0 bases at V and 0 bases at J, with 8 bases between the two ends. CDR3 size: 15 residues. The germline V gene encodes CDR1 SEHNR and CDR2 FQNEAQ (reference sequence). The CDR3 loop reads CASSLATGLNTEAFF. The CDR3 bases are TGTGCCAGCAGCTTAGCCACAGGGTTGAACACTGAAGCTTTCTTT.